The present T cell receptor beta chain was sequenced within a study of monozygotic twins with inflammatory bowel disease. From whole blood, total RNA was isolated without any sorting of T cells. From its re-call of the 5' RACE reads, TCRdb lists each CDR3 protein once, without DNA. The sample is made up of approximately 380,000 distinct CDR3 sequences, and the top ten hold around 2.6% of it. Comment on this clonotype: Its antigen is currently unknown.

CDR1 and CDR2 (germline): LGHNT, FRNRAP. This CDR3 is built from 15 residues. Study results and limitations: By inverse Simpson index, TCRbeta diversity was lower in IBD patients than in healthy co-twins.

Source material: blood. The sequence was collected from a human donor with ulcerative colitis or Crohn's disease, or a healthy co-twin of an affected twin (not recorded which). This chain uses TRBV12-5 with TRBJ2-1; TCRdb's D gene call, TRBD2, goes unchecked for lack of DNA. The CDR3 sequence is CASGAHSGAFNEQFF.